These T cell receptor beta chains were read from a single sample in a study of blood T cell dynamics during melanoma immunotherapy. TCRdb's table, derived via immunoSEQ multiplex PCR, lists solely in-frame clones and lacks some. The sample gives under 6,500 clones, around nine tenths of which show up once; 3% to 4% is in the top ten. This material consisted of blood, taken from a patient treated with checkpoint blockade. The origin of the receptors is a human donor with melanoma. Each CDR3 is given with its conserved first and last residue. The size of a clone is reported for some rows only, either as once, few or many, or as a class for expanded clones.

TRBJ2-6,TRBV30,.,CAWSGTSGANVLTF
TRBJ2-1,TRBV19,.,CASSTTVQRTNYNEQFF
TRBJ2-2,TRBV14,.,CASSRDSFTNTGELFF
TRBJ1-2,TRBV5-6,.,CASSLVGNYGYTF
TRBJ1-5,TRBV4-1,.,CASSQVLAGRRSNQPQHF
TRBJ2-3,TRBV2,.,CASGPTFTDTQYF
TRBJ1-1,TRBV18,.,CASSPPGTGGSAFF
TRBJ1-4,TRBV2,.,CASRKGITNEKLFF
TRBJ2-7,TRBV6-5,.,CASSYHGLVGDYEQYF
.,TRBV4-1,.,CASSPRGRTTAFEQYF
TRBJ1-4,TRBV4-3,.,CASSQAVATNEKLFF
TRBJ2-6,TRBV28,once,CASRGGANVLTF
TRBJ1-2,TRBV18,once,CASSPGPGPHGYTF
TRBJ2-1,TRBV7-6,.,CASSTRGAINGGEQFF
TRBJ2-2,TRBV18,.,CASSTTGQPNTGELFF
TRBJ1-2,TRBV5-5,.,CASTPSNYGYTF
TRBJ2-2,TRBV14,.,CASSQGLVRNTGELFF
TRBJ2-7,TRBV27,.,CASSLFSARDGDEQYF
TRBJ1-2,TRBV15,.,CATSRDRQRTYGYTF
TRBJ2-5,TRBV5-1,.,CASSATTAGGAETQYF
TRBJ2-7,TRBV21-1,.,CASSKVPTGFSYEQYF
TRBJ2-2,TRBV7-6,.,CASSSGLASTGELFF
TRBJ1-2,TRBV19,.,CASSPQPADYYGYTF
TRBJ2-2,TRBV7-8,.,CASSPPLVGGGNTGELFF
TRBJ2-1,TRBV5-1,once,CASTRDSYNEQFF
TRBJ2-5,TRBV4-3,.,CASSRVWTGVGETQYF
TRBJ2-3,TRBV11-3,.,CASSFRVRDTQYF
TRBJ1-5,TRBV25-1,.,CASSGGAKNQPQHF
TRBJ2-1,TRBV4-3,once,CASSQDGRAGGGNEQFF